This T cell receptor (beta chain) was documented in a study of identical twins. TCRdb called the 5' RACE reads again in MiXCR, with one record for every CDR3 protein. The sample shows 1,800,000 or so distinct CDR3 sequences, 25% to 35% of them seen only once. This clonotype was observed at least ten times. Antigen specificity is unknown. General study findings and limits: Insertions were fewer in abundant cord blood beta clonotypes, whereas memory repertoires showed none of this pattern.

V lost 2 bases to trimming and J lost 2 bases, with 13 bases between them. The CDR3 runs 15 residues. From germline, CDR1 is SGHVS and CDR2 FQNEAQ. This chain connects TRBV7-8 to TRBJ2-7, with TRBD1 as a possible D gene (5 bases). The specimen was cord blood. The sequence was obtained from a newborn girl in good health. Here the CDR3 reads CASSLWGGETYEQYF. In nucleotides, the CDR3 is TGTGCCAGCAGCTTATGGGGCGGAGAGACCTACGAGCAGTACTTC.